This T cell receptor beta chain was obtained from a study of blood T cell repertoires in COVID-19. Study summary: Italy, Spain and the United States were the sources of the convalescent and acute COVID-19 samples. PBMCs, B-cell-depleted T cells, or T cells provided the cDNA or gDNA that made up the material.

Only one count was recorded for this clone. In the source study's methods: Estimates of nucleated cell counts were drawn from the amplification of reference gene primers. Only in-frame clones appear in the TCRdb table, and some are missing; sequencing was by immunoSEQ multiplex PCR. V and J calls and clone size are as listed in that table; D and trimming were resolved from the DNA. The table includes about 130,000 clones, approximately 83% detected once. V was shortened by 3 bases and J by 5 bases, with 14 bases between the two germline ends. Germline assignment: CDR1 KGHSH and CDR2 LQKENI. This CDR3 comprises 14 residues.

This receptor was obtained from a woman of 80 years or more with acute or convalescent COVID-19. J is TRBJ2-7 and V is TRBV18; D might be TRBD2 (5 bases). The sample taken for sequencing was peripheral blood. In DNA, the CDR3 is TGTGCCAGCTCACCGGGTCAGTCCGGGGACGAGCAGTACTTC. It is translated as CASSPGQSGDEQYF. The full variable domain, completed using reference TRBV18 and TRBJ2-7, is NAGVMQNPRHLVRRRGQEARLRCSPMKGHSHVYWYRQLPEEGLKFMVYLQKENIIDESGMPKERFSAEFPKEGPSILRIQQVVRGDSAAYFCASSPGQSGDEQYFGPGTRLTVT.